This TCR beta chain came from a study of lymphopenia after photon versus proton radiotherapy. The ends were cut back, 1 base at V and 0 bases at J, with 9 bases in the middle. The CDR3 loop spans 15 amino acids. Germline V gene sequence: CDR1 MDHEN, CDR2 SYDVKM. Overall study findings and caveats: After lymphocyte nadir, photon-treated repertoires showed oligoclonal expansion, especially CD8+ Temra.

Assay used: immunoSEQ multiplex PCR; TCRdb lists only in-frame clones, some missing. The sample carries 55,000 to 70,000 clones, around 90% recorded once. This clone was seen a single time. Its antigen remains unidentified. This TCR derives from a woman aged 40 to 50 with cholangiocarcinoma. The rearrangement uses TRBV28 and TRBJ1-1, with D unresolved. The source was peripheral blood, collected from a patient treated with photon-based radiotherapy. The CDR3 spells CASSLLRIVNTEAFF. As DNA, the CDR3 is TGTGCCAGCAGTTTATTGCGGATTGTGAACACTGAAGCTTTCTTT.